The source of this T cell receptor (beta chain) is a study of blood T cell repertoires in COVID-19 (dated by TCRdb to 2020 to 2022). The study in broad terms: The collaborator samples originated in the United States, Italy and Spain and spanned the acute and convalescent phases of COVID-19. The repertoires were released in a freely available public database meant as a resource for research on the immune response to SARS-CoV-2. The sample metadata nearly always contained a de-identified subject ID, COVID-19 status, age in years and sex. Where available, HLA class I and class II types were taken from metadata supplied by the sample provider and were not determined by assay-based typing. Subjects who had been exposed to COVID-19, were actively infected with it, or had recovered from it provided the deeply sampled blood TCRbeta repertoires that made up the dataset. The samples were drawn from two sources: the first 160 participants of the ongoing ImmuneRACE study, and 1,200 or so subjects contributed by 6 global collaborators. The prospective study material was composed of cDNA or gDNA derived from T cells, B-cell-depleted T cells, or PBMCs. Broad study findings and their caveats: How much clinical and demographic metadata was included differed by source and by participant, and the metadata was provided uncurated.

A note on this clone: Its binding antigen is unknown. Base qualities are missing; no much larger clone stands one base away.

The immunoSEQ Assay, a bias-controlled multiplex PCR, was used to amplify TCRbeta CDR3 regions from genomic DNA. Under the source paper's analysis protocol: Within the assay, amplification of reference gene primers was used to estimate how many nucleated cells each sample contained. Sequence reads were collapsed and filtered to measure the absolute abundance of every unique TCRbeta CDR3 rearrangement. Productive Simpson clonality was computed per sample as the square root of Simpson's diversity index over productive rearrangements. The table was pulled from immuneACCESS by TCRdb, which kept in-frame rearrangements only. Such tables lose some clones; where checked, under half of the loss comes from unresolved V genes, and the rest has no known cause. V, J and clone size reflect that table, while D and trimming were determined from the DNA. The sample table contains around 300,000 clones; only one count was recorded for less than 90% of them. The ten largest clones add up to 10% to 15% of the sample.

The CDR3 starts with the cysteine, ends with the phenylalanine, and has 16 residues. Here the CDR3 DNA is all that survives: 48 bases in frame from base 1. V is trimmed back by 2 bases and J by 7 bases, and the junction contains 12 bases that no gene match accounts for. According to the germline V gene, CDR1 reads MDHEN and CDR2 reads SYDVKM. Each collaborating institution followed its own protocols to collect whole blood in K2EDTA tubes. Collaborator samples were shipped for TCRbeta analysis as frozen whole blood, isolated PBMCs, or DNA extracted from either sample type. The sequenced sample consisted of peripheral blood. This TCR came from a human donor in a cohort sampled during active COVID-19. The chain uses TRBV28 and TRBJ2-3; 7 junctional bases match TRBD2. The CDR3 protein: CASSLNRAGAPYTQYF. The DNA reads as follows: TGTGCCAGCAGTTTAAATAGGGCGGGAGCCCCCTATACGCAGTATTTT.